This TCR beta chain was recorded in a study of CD8+ T cells in alopecia areata (dated by TCRdb to the late 2010s). A note on the overall study: Treated patients were enrolled in an open-label pilot trial of oral tofacitinib at 5 to 10 mg twice daily for moderate-to-severe alopecia areata. Patients received tofacitinib for 6 to 18 months and were then followed off drug for 6 months to check for delayed response and recurrence. The SALT score, which quantifies the percentage of affected scalp surface area, was used to measure disease severity in treated patients. In both human patients and the C3H/HeJ mouse model, the study applied high-throughput TCRbeta sequencing to look at T cell clonal expansion in alopecia areata. In humans, TCRbeta sequencing was performed on scalp tissue and on sorted CD4+ and CD8+ peripheral blood T cells from healthy controls and from patients with patchy or totalis/universalis alopecia areata. Biopsies were taken from tofacitinib-treated patients at baseline and at 4 and 24 weeks of treatment, and a later scalp biopsy was taken in several of the tofacitinib-treated patients. Scalp clonality was compared among normal scalp (n=4), patchy alopecia areata scalp (n=8), and alopecia totalis/universalis scalp (n=8). RNA came from the PAXgene miRNA kit for fixed scalp, the miRNeasy kit for PBMCs, and the RNeasy kit for mouse skin. Amplification of TCRbeta CDR3 regions was done by immunoSEQ multiplex PCR using 35 Vbeta forward primers and 13 Jbeta reverse primers.

As for this clone: Its antigen remains unidentified. No much larger clone exists at a distance of one base, and base qualities are not known. Other DNA sequences of this sample code for an identical CDR3.

The time point label on this specimen signifies: about 4 weeks on oral tofacitinib. The sample's treatment or condition label is to be understood as: oral pan-JAK inhibitor, 5-10 mg twice daily. Peripheral blood and lesional scalp punch biopsies were obtained from patients with alopecia areata. PBMCs were isolated by density centrifugation and stained for CD3, CD4 and CD8, and CD4+ and CD8+ T cells were sorted on a FACSAria. Libraries were built with the immunoSEQ multiplex PCR assay. RNA was extracted from all samples and reverse transcribed into cDNA, which served as template for TCR sequencing. First-strand cDNA was synthesized using SuperScript III with a 2:1 mix of oligo-dT and random hexamers. Amplification bias was assessed with a synthetic immune receptor repertoire, and residual bias was removed computationally. The authors processed their data as follows. Raw reads were preprocessed to remove errors, and CDR3 was defined by IMGT conventions from the conserved cysteine to phenylalanine. Clonality was calculated as 1 minus Shannon entropy normalized by log2 of the number of productive unique TCRs. Whether scalp clones were CD4 or CD8 was inferred by matching scalp TCRbeta sequences against CD4 and CD8 repertoires sorted from blood. TCRdb carries this immuneACCESS record with in-frame sequences only. Its versions omit some clonotypes, under half of them owing to an unresolved V gene in the studies checked, with the rest unexplained. V and J calls and clone size follow that table, whereas D and trimming were derived from the DNA. For this sample the table gives about 140,000 clones, of which about 86% were detected only once. The ten largest make up 13% of the sample.

CDR1 and CDR2 were assigned from the germline V gene as MNHNS and SASEGT. The cysteine opens and the phenylalanine closes a CDR3 of 10 amino acids. Of the read, only the CDR3 DNA is kept; its 30 bases are in frame from base 1. V is clipped by 1 base and J by 7 bases, and the sequence between their germline boundaries is 1 base long. Study-wide conclusions, independent of this receptor: Compared with mice, TCR sequences shared between patients were less clear, possibly partly because of HLA diversity across the patient population. Scalp TCR repertoire analysis is complicated because resident alphabeta T cells in normal human skin are also sequenced, whereas mouse skin is dominated by gammadelta T cells. Lesional scalp, especially in alopecia totalis/universalis, showed higher clonality and more expanded CD8+ clones than normal scalp, suggesting antigenic drive. Tofacitinib significantly lowered scalp clonality and the number of expanded CD8+ clones among the top 100 scalp clones. Because the treated cohort was small and had only one nonresponder, larger studies are needed to examine links between baseline CD8+ expansion and response. During tofacitinib treatment, many expanded lesional clones remained in scalp and blood, and this persistence may partly explain relapse after treatment is stopped.

Sequenced material: CD8+ T cells sorted from blood, taken at week 4, from a patient treated with tofacitinib. The chain is encoded by TRBV6-1 joined to TRBJ1-2; the D gene assignment is ambiguous. The receptor's source is a human donor with alopecia areata. The CDR3 here reads CASSEGGYTF. The nucleotide sequence is given as TGTGCCAGCAGTGAAGGTGGCTACACCTTC.